This entry lists 21 T cell receptor beta chains sequenced from one sample in a study of cytomegalovirus exposure and HLA in healthy donors. The PCR had 60 Vbeta and 13 Jbeta primers. Profiling relied on immunoSEQ multiplex PCR, and the TCRdb table lists in-frame clones only, not all of them. The table has some 200,000 clones, roughly 79% seen once. Material for sequencing was PBMCs. The receptors originated from a woman aged 30 to 39 in good health and CMV-seropositive.

The chain combines TRBV10-3 with TRBJ1-4, with TRBD1 matching 8 bases. This CDR3 is built from 16 residues. Germline V gene lookup returns CDR1 ENHRY and CDR2 SYGVKD. V lost 9 bases to trimming and J lost 0 bases; unmatched junction nucleotides: 9. This CDR3 reads CAIKSGQDATNEKLFF. CDR3 nucleotides: TGTGCCATTAAGTCGGGACAGGACGCAACTAATGAAAAACTGTTTTTT.

This clone was detected only once. The V gene is TRBV5-4, the J gene TRBJ2-7; 9 positions match TRBD2. After removal of 1 base from V and 3 bases from J, the junction contained 8 bases not matched to a gene. CDR3 length equals 16 residues. CDR1 and CDR2 from the germline V gene are SGHNT and YYREEE (reference sequence). CDR3 nucleotides: TGTGCCAGCAGCTTGAAAAAGCGGGAGGCCCGCTACGAGCAGTACTTC. Residues: CASSLKKREARYEQYF.

V gene TRBV6-5 combines with J gene TRBJ1-5; D is unclear. The CDR3 runs to 14 residues. Germline loops: CDR1 MNHEY, CDR2 SVGAGI. Trimming took 8 bases from V and 6 from J, leaving 17 bases between them. The CDR3 protein is CASAASRGFQPQHF. DNA of the CDR3: TGTGCCAGCGCGGCGAGCCGCGGTTTTCAGCCCCAGCATTTT.

This sequence joins TRBV2 and TRBJ1-4; TRBD1 agrees at 8 bases. Germline CDR1 reads SNHLY; CDR2 reads FYNNEI. The CDR3 extends over 14 amino acids. V lost 7 bases and J lost 8; bases outside the gene matches: 9. CDR3 protein: CASMLTGDAEKLFF. DNA for the CDR3: TGTGCCAGCATGTTGACAGGGGATGCCGAAAAACTGTTTTTT.

The chain uses TRBV4-3 and TRBJ1-2; D gene unclear. With 3 bases removed from V and 0 bases from J, the gap between germline ends came to 11 bases. The CDR3 runs 15 residues. The germline V gene encodes CDR1 LGHNA and CDR2 YSLEER. The CDR3 sequence: CASSQGVLANYGYTF. In nucleotides, the CDR3 is TGCGCCAGCAGCCAGGGCGTCCTCGCTAACTATGGCTACACCTTC.

V usage is TRBV7-8 and J usage is TRBJ1-5; possibly TRBD1 for D (6 bases). V lost 6 bases and J 6 bases, leaving 18 bases between the germline ends. The V gene's germline CDR1 is SGHVS and CDR2 FQNEAQ. The length of the CDR3 is 15 residues. The CDR3 is CASSSMGTSGQPQHF. Here the CDR3 DNA reads TGTGCCAGCAGTAGTATGGGGACAAGTGGTCAGCCCCAGCATTTT.

This clone turned up a few times. The chain couples TRBV2 to TRBJ1-3, with TRBD1 matching over 7 bases. The CDR3 is 15 residues long. CDR1 is SNHLY and CDR2 is FYNNEI in the germline V gene. J lost 0 bases, V lost 4 bases, and 3 bases had no gene match. The CDR3 DNA reads TGTGCCAGCAGTGTGGACAGGAGCTCTGGAAACACCATATATTTT. This gives the protein CASSVDRSSGNTIYF.

There are a few counts of this clone. The rearrangement uses TRBV5-4 and TRBJ2-5, with 15 nucleotides matching TRBD2. Looked up from germline, CDR1 is SGHNT and CDR2 is YYREEE (reference sequence). V lost 4 bases, J lost 0 bases, and 4 bases stayed unmatched. This CDR3 is 17 amino acids long. Here the CDR3 DNA reads TGTGCCAGCAGCATGGGACTAGCGGGGGGTTACCAAGAGACCCAGTACTTC. It encodes CASSMGLAGGYQETQYF.

The chain couples TRBV9 to TRBJ2-1; the match to TRBD2 covers 8 bases. CDR1 and CDR2 (germline): SGDLS, YYNGEE. There are 15 residues in the CDR3. V dropped 4 bases and J dropped 5; count of bases not matched to a gene: 8. The CDR3 loop reads CASSLGAGAHNEQFF. Here the CDR3 DNA reads TGTGCCAGCAGCTTAGGAGCGGGAGCTCACAATGAGCAGTTCTTC.

The rearrangement uses TRBV11-3 and TRBJ2-7; D is ambiguous. CDR1 is SGHNT, CDR2 YENEEA, per germline. CDR3 size: 14 residues. Between the trimmed V and J ends, which lost 0 bases and 0 bases, there was a span of 6 bases. CDR3 amino acids: CASSLEGSSYEQYF. In nucleotides, the CDR3 is TGTGCCAGCAGCTTAGAGGGCAGCTCCTACGAGCAGTACTTC. Together with reference TRBV11-3 and TRBJ2-7, the CDR3 gives the full variable domain: EAGVVQSPRYKIIEKKQPVAFWCNPISGHNTLYWYLQNLGQGPELLIRYENEEAVDDSQLPKDRFSAERLKGVDSTLKIQPAELGDSAVYLCASSLEGSSYEQYFGPGTRLTVT.

The sample holds one count of this clone. This chain joins TRBV14 and TRBJ2-7; 7 bases align to TRBD2. The CDR3 is 16 residues long. Trimming removed 5 bases from V and 0 bases from J; junction bases left unmatched: 10. Germline V gene data show CDR1 as SGHDN and CDR2 as FVKESK. CDR3 sequence: CASSKIAGQSSYEQYF. The CDR3 DNA sequence: TGTGCCAGCAGCAAAATAGCGGGCCAAAGCTCCTACGAGCAGTACTTC.

The V and J genes are TRBV5-1 and TRBJ1-2; tentative D call: TRBD1 (6 bases). The germline V gene has CDR1 SGHRS and CDR2 YFSETQ. With 6 bases removed from V and 2 bases from J, the gap between germline ends came to 14 bases. The CDR3 length is 14 residues. The CDR3 DNA sequence: TGCGCCAGCACCTCTAGTAGGGGGAACTATGGCTACACCTTC. As protein: CASTSSRGNYGYTF.

The CDR3 bases are TGTGCCTGGAGTCCGGGACTCTACAATGAGCAGTTCTTC. This translates into CAWSPGLYNEQFF. This chain links TRBV30 with TRBJ2-1; D is possibly TRBD2 (6 bases). Deletions cut 2 bases from V and 3 bases from J, with 8 bases between. CDR3 length: 13 residues. CDR1 and CDR2 from the germline V gene are GTSNPN and SVGIG (reference sequence).

This rearrangement joins TRBV6-5 to TRBJ1-1; D is possibly TRBD1 (5 bases). Germline V CDR1 and CDR2: MNHEY, SVGAGI. The CDR3 contains 14 residues. V lost 7 bases to trimming and J lost 1 base, with 13 bases between them. This chain's CDR3 is CASTLRGGNTEAFF. As DNA, the CDR3 is TGTGCCAGCACCTTACGGGGGGGGAACACTGAAGCTTTCTTT.

The CDR3, as DNA: TGTGCCAGCAGCTTATGGAGGGGCGGCTACACCTTC. Translated: CASSLWRGGYTF. V usage is TRBV7-2 and J usage is TRBJ1-2, with D perhaps TRBD1 (5 bases). The V end was cut by 2 bases, the J end by 8 bases, with 9 bases between. The CDR3 consists of 12 residues. Germline loops: CDR1 SGHTA, CDR2 FQGNSA.

V usage is TRBV9 and J usage is TRBJ2-5; tentatively, D is TRBD2 (5 bases). CDR3 length: 17 residues. Germline-derived CDR1 and CDR2 are SGDLS and YYNGEE. V was cut by 0 bases and J by 1 base, with 16 bases left in between. The CDR3 protein is CASSVATGTEAQETQYF. CDR3 DNA: TGTGCCAGCAGCGTAGCTACGGGTACGGAGGCCCAAGAGACCCAGTACTTC.

In its sample, this clone was seen once. The chain joins TRBV6-6 to TRBJ1-6; D is ambiguous. With 7 bases removed from V and 6 bases from J, the gap between germline ends came to 16 bases. The CDR3 extends over 15 amino acids. Germline assignment: CDR1 MNHNY and CDR2 SVGAGI (reference sequence). The chain's CDR3 is CASTTAGGFNSPLHF. The DNA for the CDR3 is TGTGCCAGCACTACGGCGGGCGGCTTTAATTCACCCCTCCACTTT.

About this clone itself: Other nucleotide sequences from this sample produce the same CDR3. This chain links TRBV15 with TRBJ2-1, with D possibly TRBD2 on 5 matching bases. Germline V gene data show CDR1 as LNHNV and CDR2 as YYDKDF (reference sequence). V gave up 1 base and J gave up 6 bases, with 10 bases separating them. This CDR3 is built from 14 residues. CDR3 protein: CATSRGSGGNEQFF. The CDR3, as DNA: TGTGCCACCAGCAGAGGATCAGGAGGCAATGAGCAGTTCTTC. Drawing the rest from reference TRBV15 and TRBJ2-1, the complete variable domain is DAMVIQNPRYQVTQFGKPVTLSCSQTLNHNVMYWYQQKSSQAPKLLFHYYDKDFNNEADTPDNFQSRRPNTSFCFLDIRSPGLGDTAMYLCATSRGSGGNEQFFGPGTRLTVL.

The V gene is TRBV19, the J gene TRBJ1-2; 7 bases align to TRBD1. The CDR3 is 12 residues long. The ends lost 5 bases at V and 7 bases at J; junction bases unmatched: 4. Per germline, CDR1 LNHDA and CDR2 SQIVND (reference sequence). CDR3 residues: CASSPDRRGYTF. In DNA form, the CDR3 reads TGTGCCAGTAGTCCGGACAGGCGTGGCTACACCTTC.

The rearrangement joins TRBV6-1 to TRBJ2-3; 7 nucleotides match TRBD2. The junction had 1 base not matched to a gene; V was cut back by 1 base and J by 3 bases. In germline, CDR1 is MNHNS, CDR2 SASEGT. CDR3 length equals 14 residues. This chain's CDR3 is CASSEGGGTDTQYF. The CDR3 DNA is TGTGCCAGCAGTGAAGGGGGGGGTACAGATACGCAGTATTTT.

This chain joins TRBV19 and TRBJ2-2; no firm D call. The germline V gene encodes CDR1 LNHDA and CDR2 SQIVND (reference sequence). The CDR3 runs to 16 residues. Trimming left V 7 bases short and J 0 bases short, with 15 bases between. CDR3 DNA sequence: TGTGCCAGTAAAGAGAGTGGTATACCGAACACCGGGGAGCTGTTTTTT. Translating gives CASKESGIPNTGELFF.